A selection of T cell receptor beta chains follows, all from one sample in a study of T cell responses to AZD1222 COVID-19 vaccine. Clones were sequenced by immunoSEQ multiplex PCR, and TCRdb holds only the in-frame ones, with some missing. The sample includes 55,000 to 65,000 clones, over 80% of them seen just once. The sequences come from peripheral blood, collected on day 0 of AZD1222 vaccination. The receptors were sampled from an adult in good health. The CDR3 runs from the conserved cysteine through the conserved F or W. D genes are given only for firm matches. Size tells how often a clone was seen (once, few, many) or the class of an expanded clone, and some rows leave it out.

clone size | J gene | D gene | V gene | CDR3 protein | CDR3 DNA
NA | TRBJ1-2 | NA | TRBV2 | CASSEGLTGLGDGYTF | TGTGCCAGCAGTGAGGGCTTAACAGGCCTGGGGGATGGCTACACCTTC
once | TRBJ2-3 | TRBD2 | TRBV5-1 | CASSLTSGSPDTQYF | TGCGCCAGCAGCCTGACTAGCGGGAGCCCAGATACGCAGTATTTT
NA | TRBJ1-4 | NA | TRBV24-1 | CATSDARSANEKLFF | TGTGCCACCAGTGACGCAAGGTCAGCTAATGAAAAACTGTTTTTT
NA | TRBJ2-3 | NA | TRBV7-9 | CATNPVADTQYF | TGTGCTACCAATCCGGTGGCAGATACGCAGTATTTT
NA | TRBJ2-2 | TRBD2 | TRBV7-6 | CASSLVWGGAENTGELFF | TGTGCCAGCAGCTTAGTCTGGGGGGGAGCGGAAAACACCGGGGAGCTGTTTTTT
NA | TRBJ2-5 | NA | TRBV19 | CASSISWARETQYF | TGTGCCAGTAGTATTTCCTGGGCCCGGGAGACCCAGTACTTC
few | TRBJ1-5 | TRBD1 | TRBV19 | CATGQGRSNQPQHF | TGTGCCACCGGACAGGGAAGGAGCAATCAGCCCCAGCATTTT
NA | TRBJ2-7 | NA | TRBV18 | CASSQGPPVYEQYF | TGTGCCAGCTCGCAGGGCCCTCCCGTCTACGAGCAGTACTTC
NA | TRBJ2-2 | NA | TRBV6-6 | CASRAPFTGELFF | TGTGCCAGCAGGGCCCCTTTTACCGGGGAGCTGTTTTTT
NA | TRBJ2-7 | TRBD1 | TRBV5-6 | CASSLGQGLTYEQYF | TGTGCCAGCAGCTTGGGACAGGGCCTAACCTACGAGCAGTACTTC
NA | TRBJ1-6 | TRBD1 | TRBV4-1 | CASSQRDRGYNSPLHF | TGCGCCAGCAGCCAGAGGGACAGGGGCTATAATTCACCCCTCCACTTT
NA | TRBJ1-1 | NA | TRBV19 | CASSQETALGTEAFF | TGTGCCAGTAGTCAGGAGACAGCCTTGGGGACTGAAGCTTTCTTT
NA | TRBJ2-3 | TRBD2 | TRBV6-2/TRBV6-3 | CASSYNIWVAGGVPDTQYF | TGTGCCAGCAGTTACAATATCTGGGTAGCGGGAGGAGTACCAGATACGCAGTATTTT
NA | TRBJ2-1 | NA | TRBV19 | CASSMVEYNEQFF | TGTGCCAGTAGTATGGTAGAATACAATGAGCAGTTCTTC
NA | TRBJ2-5 | TRBD1 | TRBV19 | CASSTWTGSSGETQYF | TGTGCCAGTAGTACCTGGACAGGTTCTAGTGGGGAGACCCAGTACTTC
NA | TRBJ1-4 | NA | TRBV12-5 | CASGQGQPNEKLFF | TGTGCTAGTGGACAAGGACAGCCTAATGAAAAACTGTTTTTT
few | TRBJ2-1 | TRBD2 | TRBV5-1 | CASSLAGTSSLRSSYNEQFF | TGCGCCAGCAGCTTGGCGGGGACTAGCTCACTACGCAGCTCCTACAATGAGCAGTTCTTC
once | TRBJ2-1 | TRBD1 | TRBV5-1 | CASSYRTGGGEQFF | TGCGCCAGCAGCTACCGGACAGGGGGCGGTGAGCAGTTCTTC
NA | TRBJ1-2 | TRBD1 | TRBV19 | CASSGTRRTGDGYTF | TGTGCCAGTAGTGGGACCCGACGGACAGGCGATGGCTACACCTTC
few | TRBJ2-5 | NA | TRBV5-8 | CASDPRGKETQYF | TGTGCCAGCGACCCGAGGGGGAAAGAGACCCAGTACTTC
NA | TRBJ2-7 | TRBD2 | TRBV27 | CASSQASSGSSYEQYF | TGTGCCAGCAGTCAAGCTTCTAGCGGGAGCTCCTACGAGCAGTACTTC
NA | TRBJ2-7 | NA | TRBV7-2 | CASSFGTLEQYF | TGTGCCAGCAGCTTCGGGACACTCGAGCAGTACTTC
NA | TRBJ1-5 | NA | TRBV6-1 | CASSDLFGTDQPQHF | TGTGCCAGCAGTGACCTCTTCGGAACAGACCAGCCCCAGCATTTT
NA | TRBJ1-6 | NA | TRBV19 | CASSPREGGGYNSPLHF | TGTGCCAGTAGTCCCCGGGAAGGGGGAGGTTATAATTCACCCCTCCACTTT
NA | TRBJ2-7 | NA | TRBV29-1 | CSVRGRNYEQYF | TGCAGCGTCAGGGGTCGGAACTACGAGCAGTACTTC
once | TRBJ2-2 | NA | TRBV2 | CASRHREPGELFF | TGTGCCAGCAGACATAGGGAACCCGGGGAGCTGTTTTTT
NA | TRBJ2-7 | NA | TRBV28 | CASSLHLEQYF | TGTGCCAGCAGTTTACATCTCGAGCAGTACTTC
NA | TRBJ1-2 | TRBD1 | TRBV18 | CASSPNGQGDYGYTF | TGTGCCAGCTCACCGAACGGACAGGGTGACTATGGCTACACCTTC
few | TRBJ2-7 | TRBD2 | TRBV28 | CASRLPGLATGQYF | TGTGCCAGCAGACTACCGGGACTAGCGACGGGGCAGTACTTC
NA | TRBJ1-5 | TRBD1 | TRBV19 | CASSIRGQGSSNQPQHF | TGTGCCAGTAGTATAAGGGGACAGGGTTCGAGCAATCAGCCCCAGCATTTT